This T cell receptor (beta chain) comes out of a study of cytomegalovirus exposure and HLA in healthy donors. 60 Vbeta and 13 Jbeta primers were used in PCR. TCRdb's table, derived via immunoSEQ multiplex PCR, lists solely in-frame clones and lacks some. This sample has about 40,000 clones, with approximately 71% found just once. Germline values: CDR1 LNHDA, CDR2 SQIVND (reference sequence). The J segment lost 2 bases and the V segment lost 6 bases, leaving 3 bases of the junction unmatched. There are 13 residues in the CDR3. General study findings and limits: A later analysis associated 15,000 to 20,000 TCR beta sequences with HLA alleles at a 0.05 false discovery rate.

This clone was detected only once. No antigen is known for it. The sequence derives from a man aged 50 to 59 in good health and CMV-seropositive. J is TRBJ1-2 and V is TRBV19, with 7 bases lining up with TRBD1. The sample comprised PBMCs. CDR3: CASRSGQNYGYTF. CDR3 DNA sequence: TGTGCCAGTAGATCGGGACAGAACTATGGCTACACCTTC.